This TCR beta chain is from a study of control samples from healthy donors and cancer patients. Measured with immunoSEQ multiplex PCR; TCRdb has only the in-frame clones, and not every one. The data show about 140,000 clones, roughly 90% seen once. Trimming left V 5 bases short and J 7 bases short, with 14 bases between. The CDR3 length is 14 residues. The germline gives CDR1 KGHDR, CDR2 SFDVKD. The sample comprised blood. This clonotype was sampled from a man aged 30 to 39 in good health. This chain connects TRBV24-1 to TRBJ2-1; the D is unclear. The CDR3 bases are TGTGCCACCAGTGTGACCGGGCTACAGAATGAGCAGTTCTTC. Protein sequence: CATSVTGLQNEQFF.